This TCR beta chain came from a study of blood T cell repertoires in COVID-19. As for the study in general: In each case, the material was cDNA or gDNA derived from T cells, B-cell-depleted T cells, or PBMCs.

The authors' processing: Estimation of nucleated cell counts relied on the amplification of reference gene primers. Generated by immunoSEQ multiplex PCR, the TCRdb table keeps only in-frame clones and is missing some. V, J and clone size reflect that table, while D and trimming were determined from the DNA. The data hold under 200,000 clones, with about 85% observed a single time. The receptor's source is an elderly woman with acute or convalescent COVID-19. The sequencing sample was made of peripheral blood.

The CDR3 sequence is CASSPVPPGNTIYF. The CDR3 DNA sequence: TGTGCCAGCAGTCCGGTCCCCCCTGGAAACACCATATATTTT. The chain employs TRBV21-1 and TRBJ1-3. TRBV21-1 is noted as a pseudogene. The CDR3 is 14 residues long.